This section outlines one T cell receptor (beta chain) sequence together with its context. This clonotype was observed once. The specificity of this receptor is unknown. Base qualities were left out, and no much larger clone turns up one base away. A single read counts as weak evidence. This record comes from a study of response to subunit inactivated influenza vaccine (dated by TCRdb to the late 2010s). Turning to the overall study: The study used deep quantitative T cell receptor repertoire profiling to track responses to a trivalent subunit inactivated influenza vaccine. The paper as a whole reports these results and caveats: According to the authors, only a limited number of new T cells may be recruited by each seasonal influenza vaccination.

Libraries were constructed by RT-PCR. The sequencer was an Illumina HiSeq 2500. In TCRdb, the public reads were trimmed at Q25 with fastp and aligned with MiXCR, with productive beta chains retained. Under each unique CDR3 protein, matching rows form one entry showing the most common genes and DNA. The sample yields some 500,000 distinct CDR3 sequences; 25% were counted once. Less than 2.5% of the sample is in the top ten clones. Including cysteine and phenylalanine, the CDR3 has 15 amino acids. Just CDR3 DNA is preserved here, 45 bases in frame from base 1. The V end loses 5 bases and the J end loses 1 base, and a stretch of 9 bases separates them. Reading the germline V gene gives CDR1 SGHTA and CDR2 FQGNSA.

The starting material was CD4+ T cells sorted from PBMCs, obtained more than 4 days after vaccination. The V and J segments used are TRBV7-2 and TRBJ2-6; confidence is insufficient to name the D gene. This sequence originates from a man aged 45-65 years who received an inactivated influenza vaccine. Donor details come from another sample of the same person, matched by shared clones. The CDR3 protein sequence reads: CASSPVASGANVLTF. The DNA sequence is TGTGCCAGCAGCCCAGTGGCTTCTGGGGCCAACGTCCTGACTTTC.